This T cell receptor beta chain was observed in a study of shared clonotypes between healthy human individuals. General study points: Sequencing depth was expected to influence donor clonotype sharing.

All participating donors were Caucasian adults from Nashville, Tennessee. The repertoire was sequenced with immunoSEQ multiplex PCR; TCRdb's copy has only in-frame clones and lacks some. The sample carries approximately 940,000 clones, around 80% recorded once. This clone was counted a few times. Its cognate antigen is unknown. Germline CDR1 is SGHRS and CDR2 is YFSETQ. Trimming took 0 bases from V and 7 from J, leaving 11 bases between them. The CDR3 length is 14 residues. This chain links TRBV5-1 with TRBJ1-5; D unclear. Sequenced: memory CD4+ T cells sorted from blood. Subset denoted: CD45RA-negative fraction. This TCR was recovered from a young man in good health. The CDR3 region is CASSLDGLVQPQHF. The CDR3 nucleotides read TGCGCCAGCAGCTTGGATGGCCTCGTACAGCCCCAGCATTTT.